This T cell receptor (beta chain) appears in the sequencing data of a study of blood T cell repertoires in COVID-19. Study-wide context: From T cells, B-cell-depleted T cells, or PBMCs came the material, which was cDNA or gDNA.

Only a few counts were recorded for this clone. In the authors' methods: Amplification from reference gene primers served as the basis for estimated nucleated cell counts. This table comes from immunoSEQ multiplex PCR, and its TCRdb copy is limited to in-frame clones, with some not included. Clonal size and the V and J genes are those of that table, whereas D and trimming came from the DNA. The table lists fewer than 120,000 clones, 60% to 80% of them singletons. The trim removed 6 bases at V and 6 bases at J, leaving 4 bases unmatched. The CDR3 consists of 13 residues. Per the germline V gene, CDR1 is MDHEN and CDR2 is SYDVKM.

The genes are TRBV28 and TRBJ1-2; 10 bases are shared with TRBD1. The origin of this receptor is a woman older than 75 with active or convalescent COVID-19. What was sequenced was peripheral blood. The CDR3 here is CASRSGQGDGYTF. DNA of the CDR3: TGTGCCAGCAGGTCCGGACAGGGGGATGGCTACACCTTC.